This TCR beta chain was documented in a study of T-cell reconstitution after alpha-beta-depleted transplantation in children. Regarding the study as a whole: Some patients' high day-60 TCRbeta diversity was traced to surviving recipient T cells and thymic progenitors. After one year, T-cell counts and TCRbeta diversity mostly came from new T cells.

The library targeted TCRbeta and was prepared with unique molecular identifiers. MiXCR, run by TCRdb on the PCR reads, gives a single entry per CDR3 protein. The sample shows a few hundred thousand distinct CDR3 sequences, around 7% of them seen only once. V shed 3 bases and J shed 1 base, with 7 bases lying between them. The germline V gene encodes CDR1 MGHDK and CDR2 SYGVNS. The CDR3 extends over 13 amino acids. This clonotype was seen repeatedly, ten times or more. Its antigen is as yet unknown. The starting material was PBMCs, obtained before TCRalphabeta/CD19-depleted stem cell transplant. This sequence originates from a boy aged 2-9 years with acute lymphoblastic leukemia, due to receive a stem cell transplant. The chain has TRBV25-1 and TRBJ2-7; no reliable D call. The CDR3 sequence: CASSDVSSYEQYF. In DNA form, the CDR3 reads TGTGCCAGCAGTGATGTCAGTTCCTACGAGCAGTACTTC.